The source of this TCR beta chain is a study of blood T cell repertoires in COVID-19. For the study at large: The United States, Italy and Spain provided the acute and convalescent COVID-19 samples.

A Seattle source enrolled patients during active infection and followed them longitudinally. This clone was seen once. CDR1 SNHLY and CDR2 FYNNEI come from the germline V gene. The CDR3 is 13 amino acids. Germline trimming cut 4 bases from V and 4 bases from J; bases unmatched to any gene: 1. Sequencing used immunoSEQ multiplex PCR; TCRdb keeps in-frame clones, though not all of them. The sample holds 250,000 to 400,000 clones; approximately 88% are singletons and the top ten take 1.5% to 2%. Sequencing was carried out using peripheral blood. The sequence came from a woman in her twenties or thirties with COVID-19, enrolled during active disease. The chain employs TRBV2 and TRBJ1-5; 7 positions agree with TRBD1. CDR3 coding DNA: TGTGCCAGCAGTGGGGACAGTAATCAGCCCCAGCATTTT. It translates to CASSGDSNQPQHF.